A single sample gave rise to the 27 T cell receptor beta chains below, sequenced in a study of blood T cell repertoires in COVID-19. Profiling relied on immunoSEQ multiplex PCR, and the TCRdb table lists in-frame clones only, not all of them. The table records some 200,000 clones, 94% of them present only once. Input material: peripheral blood. These receptors were taken from a man aged 30 to 45 with COVID-19, enrolled during active disease.

Only a few counts were recorded for this clone. The chain couples TRBV19 to TRBJ2-3, with D unclear. Per germline, CDR1 LNHDA and CDR2 SQIVND (reference sequence). This CDR3 has 12 residues. The ends were cut back, 5 bases at V and 5 bases at J, with 8 bases in the middle. CDR3 nucleotide sequence: TGTGCCAGTAGTCCCTCGGGAGATACGCAGTATTTT. Translating gives CASSPSGDTQYF. Looking up the rest from reference TRBV19 and TRBJ2-3 gives the full variable domain: DGGITQSPKYLFRKEGQNVTLSCEQNLNHDAMYWYRQDPGQGLRLIYYSQIVNDFQKGDIAEGYSVSREKKESFPLTVTSAQKNPTAFYLCASSPSGDTQYFGPGTRLTVL.

This clone was seen a few times. The chain couples TRBV4-2 to TRBJ1-2; the D gene is possibly TRBD1 (6 bases). This CDR3 comprises 15 residues. Trimming removed 1 base at V and 5 bases at J, with 14 bases between. CDR1 and CDR2 from the germline V gene are LGHNA and YNFKEQ. The CDR3 is CASSQGGGAMYGYTF. In DNA, the CDR3 is TGTGCCAGCAGCCAAGGGGGGGGCGCGATGTATGGCTACACCTTC.

V gene TRBV18 combines with J gene TRBJ1-1; no firm D call. This CDR3 comprises 13 residues. Germline values: CDR1 KGHSH, CDR2 LQKENI. Trimming cost V 5 bases and J 3 bases, with 10 bases left between them. The CDR3 is CASSGAADTEAFF. Written as DNA, the CDR3 is TGTGCCAGCTCAGGCGCTGCGGACACTGAAGCTTTCTTT.

This rearrangement joins TRBV14 to TRBJ1-1; D possibly corresponds to TRBD1 (6 bases). The CDR3 totals 12 residues. CDR1 is SGHDN and CDR2 is FVKESK in the germline V gene. The V and J ends lost 2 bases and 7 bases respectively, with 8 bases between them. CDR3 region: CASSQTGLEAFF. The CDR3 DNA is TGTGCCAGCAGCCAAACAGGGCTTGAAGCTTTCTTT.

The J gene is TRBJ1-5, the V gene TRBV6-5; 8 nucleotides match TRBD1. The CDR3 length is 15 residues. Looked up from germline, CDR1 is MNHEY and CDR2 is SVGAGI. J lost 0 bases, V lost 6 bases, and 4 bases had no gene match. CDR3 sequence: CASRRQGSSNQPQHF. CDR3 in DNA: TGTGCCAGCAGGAGACAGGGGAGTAGCAATCAGCCCCAGCATTTT.

The CDR3 region has the DNA TGTGCCAGCAGCCAAGATTCAGGGGTTACTCATGGCTACACCTTC. Its translation: CASSQDSGVTHGYTF. This chain connects TRBV4-2 to TRBJ1-2, with a possible D match to TRBD1 (6 bases). The CDR3 is 15 residues long. V dropped 0 bases and J dropped 6 bases, with 14 bases sitting between them. CDR1 and CDR2 (germline): LGHNA, YNFKEQ.

The V and J genes are TRBV25-1 and TRBJ1-6; 9 nucleotides match TRBD1. CDR1 is MGHDK and CDR2 is SYGVNS in the germline V gene. Trimming removed 5 bases from V and 10 bases from J; junction bases left unmatched: 6. The CDR3 is 14 residues long. CDR3 coding DNA: TGTGCCAGCAGTAAGACAGGGGGAAGCTCACCCCTCCACTTT. This codes for CASSKTGGSSPLHF.

The V call is TRBV4-1, the J call TRBJ1-1; possible D gene TRBD1, 6 bases. There are 15 residues in the CDR3. Germline CDR1 is MGHRA and CDR2 is YSYEKL. Trimming left V 2 bases short and J 0 bases short, with 10 bases between. CDR3 DNA sequence: TGCGCCAGCAGCCAACGGGCAGGGGTGAACACTGAAGCTTTCTTT. Its translation is CASSQRAGVNTEAFF.

The V gene is TRBV15, the J gene TRBJ2-7; 9 bases match TRBD2. The junction had 3 bases not matched to a gene; V was cut back by 0 bases and J by 0 bases. The V gene's germline CDR1 is LNHNV and CDR2 YYDKDF (reference sequence). CDR3 length equals 16 residues. The CDR3 DNA is TGTGCCACCAGCAGAGAGGCTAGCGGGGCCTCCTACGAGCAGTACTTC. Translated: CATSREASGASYEQYF. Complete variable domain (other parts from reference TRBV15 and TRBJ2-7): DAMVIQNPRYQVTQFGKPVTLSCSQTLNHNVMYWYQQKSSQAPKLLFHYYDKDFNNEADTPDNFQSRRPNTSFCFLDIRSPGLGDTAMYLCATSREASGASYEQYFGPGTRLTVT.

The rearrangement uses TRBV12-3 or TRBV12-4 and TRBJ1-2; D call uncertain. The CDR3 extends over 13 amino acids. V was trimmed by 3 bases and J by 4 bases, leaving 9 bases between them. CDR3 loop: CASSFSSGYGYTF. The CDR3 nucleotides read TGTGCCAGCAGTTTCTCCTCCGGCTATGGCTACACCTTC.

V usage is TRBV4-1 and J usage is TRBJ2-1, with 7 positions matching TRBD1. The germline V gene has CDR1 MGHRA and CDR2 YSYEKL. Trimming at V came to 0 bases and at J to 2 bases, leaving 1 base not matched to a gene. The CDR3 runs 15 residues. The CDR3 DNA reads as TGCGCCAGCAGCCAAGATGGGACAGCCTACAATGAGCAGTTCTTC. Translation gives CASSQDGTAYNEQFF.

This clone was counted once. The chain couples TRBV19 to TRBJ2-5, with 10 positions matching TRBD2. There are 15 residues in the CDR3. Looked up from germline, CDR1 is LNHDA and CDR2 is SQIVND (reference sequence). Trimming took 6 bases from V and 5 from J; bases not matched to a gene: 9. The CDR3 nucleotides read TGTGCCAGTAGCGCTAGCGGGGGCCCTCGGGAGACCCAGTACTTC. Protein sequence: CASSASGGPRETQYF. Variable domain in full (rest from reference TRBV19 and TRBJ2-5): DGGITQSPKYLFRKEGQNVTLSCEQNLNHDAMYWYRQDPGQGLRLIYYSQIVNDFQKGDIAEGYSVSREKKESFPLTVTSAQKNPTAFYLCASSASGGPRETQYFGPGTRLLVL.

The CDR3 protein is CASSYRPGGTEAFF. For the CDR3, the DNA is TGTGCCAGCAGTTATCGCCCGGGGGGGACTGAAGCTTTCTTT. V is TRBV6-5 and J is TRBJ1-1, with TRBD1 as a possible D gene (5 bases). Germline CDR1 and CDR2: MNHEY and SVGAGI. V was cut by 3 bases and J by 5 bases, with 13 bases left in between. The CDR3 is made up of 14 amino acids.

This chain connects TRBV7-6 to TRBJ2-5; D call uncertain. Germline V gene lookup returns CDR1 SGHVS and CDR2 FNYEAQ. V gave up 0 bases and J gave up 1 base, with 3 bases separating them. This CDR3 contains 13 residues. The CDR3 sequence is CASSLASQETQYF. The CDR3 coding sequence is TGTGCCAGCAGCTTAGCCAGCCAAGAGACCCAGTACTTC.

This sequence joins TRBV9 and TRBJ2-2; D gene ambiguous. Per the germline V gene, CDR1 is SGDLS and CDR2 is YYNGEE. V dropped 0 bases and J dropped 0 bases, with 15 bases sitting between them. This CDR3 is built from 18 residues. In DNA, the CDR3 is TGTGCCAGCAGCGTAGATATAGCTCGACGTTCGAACACCGGGGAGCTGTTTTTT. Amino acids: CASSVDIARRSNTGELFF. Together with reference TRBV9 and TRBJ2-2, the CDR3 gives the full variable domain: DSGVTQTPKHLITATGQRVTLRCSPRSGDLSVYWYQQSLDQGLQFLIQYYNGEERAKGNILERFSAQQFPDLHSELNLSSLELGDSALYFCASSVDIARRSNTGELFFGEGSRLTVL.

The V gene is TRBV7-9, the J gene TRBJ1-3; possibly TRBD1 for D (6 bases). Germline values: CDR1 SEHNR, CDR2 FQNEAQ (reference sequence). The CDR3 sequence is 14 residues long. The V gene lost 4 bases and the J gene lost 4 bases, with 11 bases spanning the gap. The CDR3 DNA sequence: TGTGCCAGCAGCTCCCCGGGGACAGGAAACACCATATATTTT. Encoded protein: CASSSPGTGNTIYF. The variable domain in full, completed from reference TRBV7-9 and TRBJ1-3, reads DTGVSQNPRHKITKRGQNVTFRCDPISEHNRLYWYRQTLGQGPEFLTYFQNEAQLEKSRLLSDRFSAERPKGSFSTLEIQRTEQGDSAMYLCASSSPGTGNTIYFGEGSWLTVV.

This clone showed up just once. This chain joins TRBV20-1 and TRBJ2-1; tentative D call: TRBD1 (6 bases). The V end was cut by 8 bases, the J end by 4 bases, with 9 bases between. This CDR3 spans 11 amino acids. Per the germline V gene, CDR1 is DFQATT and CDR2 is SNEGSKA (reference sequence). In DNA, the CDR3 is TGCAGTACCGACAGGTACAATGAGCAGTTCTTC. Protein: CSTDRYNEQFF.

The chain links TRBV6-1 to TRBJ1-4, with a weak D call TRBD1 (6 bases). Germline-derived CDR1 and CDR2 are MNHNS and SASEGT. The V and J ends lost 4 bases and 5 bases respectively, with 17 bases between them. The CDR3 has 16 residues. DNA for the CDR3: TGTGCCAGCAGTGCACGACCAGGGGCTCAGAATGAAAAACTGTTTTTT. It is translated as CASSARPGAQNEKLFF.

The chain joins TRBV4-2 to TRBJ2-5; TRBD1 is a possible D gene (6 bases). The germline V gene has CDR1 LGHNA and CDR2 YNFKEQ. V was pared by 0 bases and J by 2 bases, with 10 bases between. The CDR3 loop spans 15 amino acids. In DNA form, the CDR3 reads TGTGCCAGCAGCCAAGAAGGGCAGGGGCAAGAGACCCAGTACTTC. Translation gives CASSQEGQGQETQYF.

The chain recombines TRBV6-5 with TRBJ1-1; no definite D call. The germline V gene encodes CDR1 MNHEY and CDR2 SVGAGI. This CDR3 region has 16 residues. Between the trimmed V and J ends, which lost 2 bases and 0 bases, there was a span of 13 bases. The CDR3 reads CASSYGGRHMNTEAFF. The CDR3 DNA reads TGTGCCAGCAGTTACGGTGGCAGGCACATGAACACTGAAGCTTTCTTT.

The genes are TRBV19 and TRBJ1-2; 7 bases map to TRBD1. With V trimmed by 5 bases and J by 7 bases, 10 bases remained unmatched. There are 14 residues in the CDR3. CDR1 and CDR2 from the germline V gene are LNHDA and SQIVND (reference sequence). The CDR3 sequence: CASSLGQEYSGYTF. CDR3 coding DNA: TGTGCCAGTAGTTTAGGACAGGAGTATTCTGGCTACACCTTC.

The chain has TRBV5-1 and TRBJ2-2, with TRBD1 matching over 9 bases. CDR3 length: 15 amino acids. The V and J ends lost 0 bases and 5 bases, in that order; junction bases with no gene match: 2. The germline CDR1 and CDR2 sequences are SGHRS and YFSETQ. The CDR3 nucleotides read TGCGCCAGCAGCTTGGGACAGGGGGGAACCGGGGAGCTGTTTTTT. This gives the protein CASSLGQGGTGELFF.

The rearrangement joins TRBV7-7 to TRBJ2-7; TRBD1 aligns across 11 bases. The CDR3 has 19 residues. V lost 3 bases, J lost 3 bases, and 16 bases stayed unmatched. The germline gives CDR1 SSHAT, CDR2 FNYEAQ (reference sequence). The DNA of the CDR3 is TGTGCCAGCAGCTTTTACCGGGACAGGGGGATACCAAATTACTACGAGCAGTACTTC. Translated, it gives CASSFYRDRGIPNYYEQYF.

This clone was counted a single time. This sequence joins TRBV6-6 and TRBJ1-3; a possible D gene is TRBD1 (5 bases). The germline V gene has CDR1 MNHNY and CDR2 SVGAGI (reference sequence). Trimming pared 2 bases from V and 4 bases from J, leaving 12 bases between. CDR3 size: 15 residues. CDR3 region: CASSYVQAKGNTIYF. The DNA for the CDR3 is TGTGCCAGCAGTTACGTACAGGCCAAAGGAAACACCATATATTTT.

This chain joins TRBV7-3 and TRBJ2-5, with D perhaps matching TRBD2 (5 bases). V lost 1 base and J 3 bases, leaving 9 bases between the germline ends. Per germline, CDR1 SGHTA and CDR2 FQGTGA. The CDR3 loop spans 14 amino acids. CDR3 in DNA: TGTGCCAGCAGCTTAATGTACGGGGAAGAGACCCAGTACTTC. This translates into CASSLMYGEETQYF.

This clone appeared once. V usage is TRBV19 and J usage is TRBJ2-7, with D unclear. Trimming cost V 0 bases and J 4 bases, with 10 bases left between them. In germline, CDR1 is LNHDA, CDR2 SQIVND (reference sequence). This CDR3 spans 14 amino acids. CDR3: CASSIDQNRYEQYF. The DNA of the CDR3 is TGTGCCAGTAGTATAGATCAGAATCGATACGAGCAGTACTTC.

This sequence joins TRBV6-5 and TRBJ1-6; D ambiguous. The germline V and J ends were trimmed by 6 bases and 7 bases, with 10 bases remaining between them. The V gene's germline CDR1 is MNHEY and CDR2 SVGAGI. The CDR3 is 13 residues long. The CDR3 loop is CASRTHKNSPLHF. CDR3 coding DNA: TGTGCCAGCAGAACACACAAGAATTCACCCCTCCACTTT.